Following are 8 T cell receptor beta chains from one sample sequenced in a study of T cell responses to AZD1222 COVID-19 vaccine. Using immunoSEQ multiplex PCR, the repertoire was profiled, and TCRdb retains in-frame clones only, with some absent. The sample holds over 90,000 clones, 91% seen once. Here the sequenced sample was peripheral blood, taken on day 0 of AZD1222 vaccination. These receptors originate from an adult in good health.

V is TRBV7-2 and J is TRBJ2-7; a weak D match, TRBD1 (5 bases). The CDR3 consists of 13 residues. Germline CDR1 is SGHTA and CDR2 is FQGNSA. V dropped 4 bases and J dropped 4 bases, with 11 bases sitting between them. The CDR3 DNA follows: TGTGCCAGCAGCTCAGAGCAGGGTTACGAGCAGTACTTC. It yields the protein CASSSEQGYEQYF.

The gene calls are TRBV25-1 and TRBJ1-6; 7 bases match TRBD1. The germline gives CDR1 MGHDK, CDR2 SYGVNS. With V trimmed by 8 bases and J by 3 bases, 4 bases remained unmatched. This CDR3 is built from 14 residues. The CDR3 sequence: CASAWDSYNSPLHF. The DNA of the CDR3 is TGTGCCAGCGCCTGGGACAGCTATAATTCACCCCTCCACTTT.

This chain connects TRBV7-2 to TRBJ2-7; 7 bases match TRBD2. Germline V gives CDR1 SGHTA, CDR2 FQGNSA. The CDR3 length is 15 residues. V gave up 5 bases and J gave up 0 bases; unmatched junction bases: 7. The CDR3 sequence: CASSPSSGLSYEQYF. In DNA form, the CDR3 reads TGTGCCAGCAGCCCCTCTAGCGGCCTCTCCTACGAGCAGTACTTC.

The chain joins TRBV5-5 to TRBJ2-7, with D uncertain. Trimming took off 1 base at V and 6 bases at J, with 5 bases between the two ends. CDR1 is SGHKS, CDR2 YYEKEE, per germline (reference sequence). This CDR3 has 11 residues. The CDR3 DNA is TGTGCCAGCAGCTTGACCGCCGAGCAGTACTTC. Its translation: CASSLTAEQYF.

V is TRBV11-3 and J is TRBJ2-7, with D possibly being TRBD1 (6 bases). Trimming removed 0 bases at V and 2 bases at J, with 11 bases between. The germline V gene has CDR1 SGHNT and CDR2 YENEEA. CDR3 size: 15 residues. The CDR3 DNA reads TGTGCCAGCAGCTTAGATCAGGACAGAGCCTACGAGCAGTACTTC. Translated: CASSLDQDRAYEQYF.

This sequence joins TRBV6-2 or TRBV6-3 and TRBJ2-2; D not resolved. Germline-derived CDR1 and CDR2 are MNHEY and SVGEGT. This CDR3 region has 15 residues. The germline V and J ends were trimmed by 2 bases and 1 base, with 8 bases remaining between them. The CDR3 reads CASSYAELNTGELFF. The CDR3 coding sequence is TGTGCCAGCAGTTACGCCGAATTGAACACCGGGGAGCTGTTTTTT.

This chain uses TRBV4-1 with TRBJ2-2, with 10 nucleotides matching TRBD2. This CDR3 is 21 amino acids long. CDR1 is MGHRA and CDR2 is YSYEKL in the germline V gene. V lost 0 bases to trimming and J lost 1 base; unmatched junction nucleotides: 14. The CDR3 nucleotides read TGCGCCAGCAGCCAAGAAATATTGCGGCTAGCGGGAGCCCAGAACACCGGGGAGCTGTTTTTT. Protein: CASSQEILRLAGAQNTGELFF.

V gene TRBV19 combines with J gene TRBJ1-2; D ambiguous. The CDR3 has 13 residues. V was cut by 7 bases and J by 0 bases, with 9 bases left in between. Germline V gives CDR1 LNHDA, CDR2 SQIVND (reference sequence). CDR3 residues: CASKVATNYGYTF. The CDR3 DNA follows: TGTGCCAGTAAAGTTGCAACTAACTATGGCTACACCTTC.